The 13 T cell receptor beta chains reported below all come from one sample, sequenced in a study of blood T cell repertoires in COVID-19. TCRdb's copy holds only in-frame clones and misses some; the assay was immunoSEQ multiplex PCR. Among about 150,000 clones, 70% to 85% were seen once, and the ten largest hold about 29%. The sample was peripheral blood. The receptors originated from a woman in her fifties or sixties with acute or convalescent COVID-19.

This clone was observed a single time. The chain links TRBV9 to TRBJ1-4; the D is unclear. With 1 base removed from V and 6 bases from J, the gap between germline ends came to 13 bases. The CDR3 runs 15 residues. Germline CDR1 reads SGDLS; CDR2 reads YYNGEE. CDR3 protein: CASSVSNSGYEKLFF. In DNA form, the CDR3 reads TGTGCCAGCAGCGTAAGCAACAGCGGTTATGAAAAACTGTTTTTT. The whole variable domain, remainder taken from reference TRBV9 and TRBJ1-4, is DSGVTQTPKHLITATGQRVTLRCSPRSGDLSVYWYQQSLDQGLQFLIQYYNGEERAKGNILERFSAQQFPDLHSELNLSSLELGDSALYFCASSVSNSGYEKLFFGSGTQLSVL.

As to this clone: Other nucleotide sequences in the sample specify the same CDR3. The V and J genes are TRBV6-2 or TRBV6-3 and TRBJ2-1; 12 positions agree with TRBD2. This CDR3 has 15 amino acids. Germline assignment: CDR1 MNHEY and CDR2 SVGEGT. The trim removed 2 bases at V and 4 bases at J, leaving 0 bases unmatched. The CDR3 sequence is CASSYGTSGYNEQFF. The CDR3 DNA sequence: TGTGCCAGCAGTTACGGGACTAGCGGGTACAATGAGCAGTTCTTC.

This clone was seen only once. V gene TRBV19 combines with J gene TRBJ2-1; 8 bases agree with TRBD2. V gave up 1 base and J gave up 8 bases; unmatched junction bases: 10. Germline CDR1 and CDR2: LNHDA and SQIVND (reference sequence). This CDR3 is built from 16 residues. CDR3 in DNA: TGTGCCAGTAGTATAGGTTCGGGGGGGCCGGGGGATGAGCAGTTCTTC. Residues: CASSIGSGGPGDEQFF.

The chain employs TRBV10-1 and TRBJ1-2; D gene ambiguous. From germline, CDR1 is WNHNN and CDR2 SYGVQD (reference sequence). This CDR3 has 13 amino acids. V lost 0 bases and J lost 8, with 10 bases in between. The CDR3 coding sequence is TGCGCCAGCAGTGAGTCGGCGGTAGCCGGCTACACCTTC. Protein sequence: CASSESAVAGYTF.

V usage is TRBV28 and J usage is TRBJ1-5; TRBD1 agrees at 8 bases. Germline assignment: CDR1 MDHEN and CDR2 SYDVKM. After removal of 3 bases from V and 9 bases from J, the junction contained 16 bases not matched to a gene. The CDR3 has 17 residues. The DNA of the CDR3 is TGTGCCAGCAGTTTTTTTGGGGGACAGGCCTCCCTTCGGCCCCAGCATTTT. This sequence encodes CASSFFGGQASLRPQHF.

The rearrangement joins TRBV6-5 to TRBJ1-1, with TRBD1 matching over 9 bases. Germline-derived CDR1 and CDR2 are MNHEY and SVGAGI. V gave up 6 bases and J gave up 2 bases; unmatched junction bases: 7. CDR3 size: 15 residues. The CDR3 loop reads CASSDGQGRNTEAFF. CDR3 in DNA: TGTGCCAGCAGCGACGGACAGGGGAGAAACACTGAAGCTTTCTTT.

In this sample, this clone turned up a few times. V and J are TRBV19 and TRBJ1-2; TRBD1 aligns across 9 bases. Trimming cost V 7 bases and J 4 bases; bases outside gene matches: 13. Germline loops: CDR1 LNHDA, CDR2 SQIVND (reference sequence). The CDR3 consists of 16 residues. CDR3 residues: CASTRLNPGQGYGYTF. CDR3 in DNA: TGTGCCAGTACACGACTAAACCCGGGACAGGGCTATGGCTACACCTTC.

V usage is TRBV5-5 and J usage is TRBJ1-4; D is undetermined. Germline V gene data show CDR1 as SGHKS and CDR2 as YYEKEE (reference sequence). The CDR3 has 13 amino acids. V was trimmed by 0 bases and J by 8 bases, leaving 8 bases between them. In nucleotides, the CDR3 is TGTGCCAGCAGCTTGGTGGCGGGAGAAAAACTGTTTTTT. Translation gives CASSLVAGEKLFF. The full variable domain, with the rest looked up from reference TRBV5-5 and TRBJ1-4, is DAGVTQSPTHLIKTRGQQVTLRCSPISGHKSVSWYQQVLGQGPQFIFQYYEKEERGRGNFPDRFSARQFPNYSSELNVNALLLGDSALYLCASSLVAGEKLFFGSGTQLSVL.

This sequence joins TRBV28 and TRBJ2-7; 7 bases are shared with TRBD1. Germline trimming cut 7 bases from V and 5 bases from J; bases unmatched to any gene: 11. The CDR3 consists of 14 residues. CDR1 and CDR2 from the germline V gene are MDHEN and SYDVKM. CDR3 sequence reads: CASTSTGLDHEQYV. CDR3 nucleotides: TGTGCCAGCACCTCGACAGGGTTGGACCACGAGCAGTACGTC.

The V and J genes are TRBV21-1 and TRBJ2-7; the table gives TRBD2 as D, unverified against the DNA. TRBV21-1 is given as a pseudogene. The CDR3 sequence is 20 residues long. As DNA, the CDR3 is TGTGCCAGCAGCAAAGGAGAAGGAGGGACTAGCGGGGAGTACCCCTACGAGCAGTACGTC. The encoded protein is CASSKGEGGTSGEYPYEQYV.

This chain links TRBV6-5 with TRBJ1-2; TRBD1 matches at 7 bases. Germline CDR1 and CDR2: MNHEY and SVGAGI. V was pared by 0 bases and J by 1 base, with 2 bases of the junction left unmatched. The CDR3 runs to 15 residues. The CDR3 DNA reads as TGTGCCAGCAGTTACTCGAGACAGGGTAACTATGGCTACACCTTC. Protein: CASSYSRQGNYGYTF.

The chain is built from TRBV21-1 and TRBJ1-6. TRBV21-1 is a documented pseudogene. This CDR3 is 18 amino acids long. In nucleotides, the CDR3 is TGTGCCAGCAGCACTAAGACTGGCGAAGTTTCCGATAATTCACCCCTCCACTTT. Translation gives CASSTKTGEVSDNSPLHF.

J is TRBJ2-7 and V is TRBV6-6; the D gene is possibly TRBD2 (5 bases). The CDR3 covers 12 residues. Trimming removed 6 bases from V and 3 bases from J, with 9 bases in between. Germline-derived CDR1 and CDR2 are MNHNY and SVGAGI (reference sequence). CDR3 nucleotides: TGTGCCAGCAGCCCCCGGGACTACGAGCAGTACTTC. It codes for CASSPRDYEQYF.